This TCR beta chain was captured by sequencing in a study of response to subunit inactivated influenza vaccine. General study results and limits: A suggestion made by the authors is that each seasonal influenza vaccination recruits few new T cells.

This clonotype was observed a handful of times. Antigen: not known. Via MiXCR, TCRdb re-called the RT-PCR reads, giving one row per CDR3 protein. The repertoire holds approximately 680,000 distinct CDR3 sequences, around 16% seen once, with about 9.9% in the top ten. This CDR3 is built from 16 residues. Trimming took 4 bases from V and 0 from J, leaving 13 bases between them. The germline gives CDR1 SEHNR, CDR2 FQNEAQ (reference sequence). The rearrangement links TRBV7-9 to TRBJ2-1; D call uncertain. The sequence derives from a man in his fifties or sixties who received an inactivated influenza vaccine. Sample: PBMCs from blood, taken about 12 days after vaccination. CDR3 sequence reads: CASSSDGVSSYNEQFF. In DNA form, the CDR3 reads TGTGCCAGCAGCTCCGATGGGGTTAGCTCCTACAATGAGCAGTTCTTC.